The T cell receptor (delta chain) under discussion was sequenced for a study of gamma-delta T cells after stem cell transplantation. This CDR3 comprises 15 residues. V lost 2 bases and J lost 6; bases outside the gene matches: 8. The germline gives CDR1 GEAIGNYY, CDR2 EKD. With regard to this clone: TCRdb records a much larger clone's protein for this DNA, with a difference at residue 11 that likely arises from a read error; the protein given is the translation of the DNA.

TCRdb re-called the RT-PCR reads with CATT. Seen here are fewer than 450 delta-chain clones, 6.3% observed once, and the top ten hold 90% to 95%. The rearrangement links TRDV2 to TRDJ1; TRDD3 aligns across 10 bases. This sequence was found in a human donor. It is not recorded whose cells these are; they may come from a transplant donor. The sample comprised gamma-delta T cells. The CDR3 is CACDNWGIRAYKLIF. The CDR3, as DNA: TGTGCCTGTGACAACTGGGGGATCCGGGCCTATAAACTCATCTTT.